This TCR beta chain came from a study of cytomegalovirus exposure and HLA in healthy donors. Whole-study results and caveats: A further, later analysis showed that HLA-associated TCR beta chains (compared with equally common others) were more clonally expanded.

This CDR3 has 16 amino acids. Trimming removed 5 bases from V and 5 bases from J; junction bases left unmatched: 6. Germline V gene data show CDR1 as MDHEN and CDR2 as SYDVKM. A single count supports this clone. Its matching antigen is unknown. Everyone who donated was a healthy bone marrow donor. Unrecorded immune exposures were likely, despite nominal health at sampling. Primers included in the PCR were 60 Vbeta and 13 Jbeta primers. Sequencing was performed with immunoSEQ multiplex PCR; in TCRdb, only in-frame clones are kept and a portion is missing. Here the sample spans about 76,000 clones, under 80% being singletons.

The receptor comes from a man aged 55 to 69 in good health and CMV-seropositive. The V and J genes are TRBV28 and TRBJ2-1; TRBD2 aligns across 13 bases. The specimen was PBMCs. The CDR3 region is CASSPWTSGSDNEQFF. CDR3 bases: TGTGCCAGCAGTCCGTGGACTAGCGGGAGTGACAATGAGCAGTTCTTC. Combining the CDR3 with reference TRBV28 and TRBJ2-1 gives the whole variable domain DVKVTQSSRYLVKRTGEKVFLECVQDMDHENMFWYRQDPGLGLRLIYFSYDVKMKEKGDIPEGYSVSREKKERFSLILESASTNQTSMYLCASSPWTSGSDNEQFFGPGTRLTVL.